The 14 T cell receptor beta chains given below trace back to one sample, sequenced in a study of tumor and adjacent non-tumor tissue in lung cancer. TCRbeta libraries were built with three rounds of nested PCR, modified from ARM-PCR. TCRdb re-analysed the multiplex PCR reads in MiXCR, keeping a single row per CDR3 protein. The sample lists some 100,000 distinct CDR3 sequences, more than 70% occurring once. No cell sorting was done before RNA was extracted from the tissue. Material: lung tumor tissue. Receptors were obtained from a woman in her fifties or sixties with non-small cell lung cancer.

This clonotype was observed at least ten times. The chain couples TRBV29-1 to TRBJ2-2; TRBD2 matches at 7 bases. Per germline, CDR1 SQVTM and CDR2 ANQGSEA. CDR3 length: 13 residues. Losses at the gene ends were 6 bases for V and 3 bases for J; bases not matched to a gene: 4. CDR3: CSVQAGYTGELFF. DNA of the CDR3: TGCAGCGTCCAAGCGGGGTACACCGGGGAGCTGTTTTTT.

Remarks on this clonotype: An end of the junction does not agree with germline; a read error may underlie this. J is TRBJ2-2 and V is TRBV4-2; either TRBD1 or TRBD2 may fit D (5 bases each). This CDR3 is 16 amino acids long. Germline lookup yields CDR1 LGHNA and CDR2 YNFKEQ. For the CDR3, the DNA is TGTGTCAGCAGCCAAGCTCAGGGAGTAGGCACCGGGGAGCTGTTTTTT. It encodes CVSSQAQGVGTGELFF.

This clonotype came up many times. The V and J genes are TRBV12-3 or TRBV12-4 and TRBJ2-3; tentatively, D is TRBD2 (6 bases). The V and J ends lost 3 bases and 0 bases respectively, with 7 bases between them. The CDR3 loop spans 14 amino acids. The CDR3 here is CASSFGTSTDTQYF. The CDR3 coding sequence is TGTGCCAGCAGTTTTGGGACTAGCACAGATACGCAGTATTTT.

V is TRBV10-3 and J is TRBJ2-5; D is unclear. The CDR3 extends over 12 amino acids. Deletions cut 2 bases from V and 4 bases from J, with 5 bases between. CDR1 is ENHRY and CDR2 is SYGVKD in the germline V gene. CDR3 region: CAISEEGETQYF. The CDR3 nucleotides read TGTGCCATCAGTGAGGAAGGAGAGACCCAGTACTTC.

This chain joins TRBV11-2 and TRBJ2-7, with D tentatively TRBD2 (6 bases). V was trimmed by 4 bases and J by 0 bases, leaving 16 bases between them. The CDR3 spans 16 residues. From germline, CDR1 is SGHAT and CDR2 FQNNGV. The CDR3 bases are TGTGCCAGCAGCTCTAGCGAAAGTGCAGGCTCCTACGAGCAGTACTTC. Translating gives CASSSSESAGSYEQYF. The variable domain in full, with the rest retrieved from reference TRBV11-2 and TRBJ2-7, is EAGVAQSPRYKIIEKRQSVAFWCNPISGHATLYWYQQILGQGPKLLIQFQNNGVVDDSQLPKDRFSAERLKGVDSTLKIQPAKLEDSAVYLCASSSSESAGSYEQYFGPGTRLTVT.

J is TRBJ1-1 and V is TRBV28, with D unresolved. The CDR3 has 14 amino acids. Germline lookup yields CDR1 MDHEN and CDR2 SYDVKM. V was pared by 5 bases and J by 0 bases, with 10 bases between. CDR3 in amino acids: CASSPVSMNTEAFF. The CDR3 region has the DNA TGTGCCAGCAGTCCCGTCTCGATGAACACTGAAGCTTTCTTT.

Turning to this clonotype: A junction boundary mismatches the germline segment, possibly from a read error. For the CDR3, the DNA is TGTGCCACCAGTAGGACAGGGACCGATCAGCCCCAACATTTT. Translated: CATSRTGTDQPQHF. The rearrangement joins TRBV11-2 to TRBJ1-5; 8 nucleotides line up with TRBD1. Germline CDR1 reads SGHAT; CDR2 reads FQNNGV. This CDR3 spans 14 amino acids.

This chain links TRBV29-1 with TRBJ2-7; D may be TRBD1 (6 bases). Trimming removed 4 bases from V and 8 bases from J, with 24 bases in between. CDR3 length: 15 residues. CDR1 is SQVTM and CDR2 is ANQGSEA in the germline V gene. The DNA of the CDR3 is TGCAGCGTTGGGGGGACACCCAGCTCAGTCCACAAGCAGTACTTC. It specifies CSVGGTPSSVHKQYF.

V and J are TRBV20-1 and TRBJ2-5; the D is unclear. The CDR3 is made up of 13 amino acids. Germline V CDR1 and CDR2: DFQATT, SNEGSKA (reference sequence). Trimming pared 5 bases from V and 1 base from J, leaving 11 bases between. The CDR3 coding sequence is TGCAGTGCTTTAACATGCGGCCAAGAGACCCAGTACTTC. This encodes CSALTCGQETQYF.

The chain is built from TRBV20-1 and TRBJ2-7; 12 nucleotides line up with TRBD2. CDR1 DFQATT and CDR2 SNEGSKA come from the germline V gene (reference sequence). Trimming removed 7 bases from V and 7 bases from J; junction bases left unmatched: 11. CDR3 length: 14 amino acids. The CDR3 bases are TGCAGTGTTATACTAGCGGGGGGACTGGATGAGCAGTACTTC. Amino acids: CSVILAGGLDEQYF.

The chain carries TRBV20-1 and TRBJ1-2, with no clear D. Trimming removed 4 bases from V and 9 bases from J, with 15 bases in between. The CDR3 totals 12 residues. The germline gives CDR1 DFQATT, CDR2 SNEGSKA (reference sequence). For the CDR3, the DNA is TGCAGTGCTACTCCCACCTACAATCGCTACACCTTC. Its protein product is CSATPTYNRYTF.

Comment on this clonotype: One end of the junction is discordant with germline, which a read error may explain. The J gene is TRBJ1-1, the V gene TRBV29-1, with TRBD1 as a possible D gene (6 bases). This CDR3 has 17 residues. The germline V gene encodes CDR1 SQVTM and CDR2 ANQGSEA. The DNA for the CDR3 is TGCAGCGTTCTTTTACCCGGGACAAGGAAAATGAACACTGAAACTTTCTTT. It is translated as CSVLLPGTRKMNTETFF.

This clonotype was counted ten times or more. J is TRBJ2-7 and V is TRBV20-1; a possible D gene is TRBD2 (6 bases). The CDR3 length is 11 residues. V lost 6 bases to trimming and J lost 3 bases, with 9 bases between them. Germline lookup yields CDR1 DFQATT and CDR2 SNEGSKA (reference sequence). The CDR3 region is CSASTSYEQYF. The CDR3 nucleotides read TGCAGTGCGTCGACTAGCTACGAGCAGTACTTC.

The chain recombines TRBV24-1 with TRBJ2-1; 14 positions agree with TRBD2. Germline-derived CDR1 and CDR2 are KGHDR and SFDVKD. The CDR3 has 13 residues. Trimming cost V 9 bases and J 9 bases; bases outside gene matches: 3. The CDR3 region is CATRGTSGGEQFF. CDR3 DNA: TGTGCCACCCGCGGGACTAGCGGGGGTGAGCAGTTCTTC.